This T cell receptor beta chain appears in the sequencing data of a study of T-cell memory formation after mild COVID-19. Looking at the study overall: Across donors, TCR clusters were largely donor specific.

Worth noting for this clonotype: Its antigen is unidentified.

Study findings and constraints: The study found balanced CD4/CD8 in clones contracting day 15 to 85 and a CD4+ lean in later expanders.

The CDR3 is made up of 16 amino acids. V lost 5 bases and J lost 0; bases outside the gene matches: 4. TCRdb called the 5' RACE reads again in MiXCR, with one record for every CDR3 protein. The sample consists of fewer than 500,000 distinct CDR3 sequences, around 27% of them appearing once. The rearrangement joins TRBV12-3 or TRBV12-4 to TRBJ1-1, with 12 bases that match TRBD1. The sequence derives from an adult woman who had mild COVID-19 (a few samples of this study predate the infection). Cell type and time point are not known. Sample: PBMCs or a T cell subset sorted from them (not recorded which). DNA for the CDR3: TGTGCCAGCAGTGGGACAGGGGGCTTCATGAACACTGAAGCTTTCTTT. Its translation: CASSGTGGFMNTEAFF.